What follows are 14 T cell receptor beta chains derived from one specimen sequenced in a study of a mutant IDH1 vaccine in newly diagnosed glioma. No antigen has been assigned to these receptors. Time point reported: week 11, during vaccination. Topical imiquimod accompanied each vaccine dose, which consisted of 300 ug of mutant IDH1 20-mer peptide. The repertoire was sequenced with immunoSEQ multiplex PCR; TCRdb's copy has only in-frame clones and lacks some. The repertoire has fewer than 35,000 clones, roughly 78% of them found once; the top ten carry approximately 25%. This sample comprised PBMCs, obtained from a glioma patient whose treatment included an IDH1 peptide vaccine. These receptors all come from a man younger than 45 with glioma.

This chain connects TRBV9 to TRBJ1-1, with a possible D match to TRBD1 (6 bases). This CDR3 has 17 residues. V was shortened by 2 bases and J by 5 bases, with 22 bases between the two germline ends. The germline V gene has CDR1 SGDLS and CDR2 YYNGEE. The CDR3 is CASSVGEPGGTPTEAFF. The CDR3 bases are TGTGCCAGCAGCGTTGGAGAGCCTGGGGGGACACCAACTGAAGCTTTCTTT.

This sequence joins TRBV7-9 and TRBJ1-2; weak D call: TRBD1 (6 bases). The V gene's germline CDR1 is SEHNR and CDR2 FQNEAQ (reference sequence). V was cut by 5 bases and J by 5 bases, with 15 bases left in between. This CDR3 has 14 residues. CDR3 coding DNA: TGTGCCAGCAGCCCTACAGGGAGCGGTTATGGCTACACCTTC. It specifies CASSPTGSGYGYTF.

This rearrangement joins TRBV19 to TRBJ2-5, with 9 bases identical to TRBD1. CDR3 size: 15 residues. CDR1 and CDR2 (germline): LNHDA, SQIVND (reference sequence). Trimming removed 6 bases from V and 5 bases from J; junction bases left unmatched: 10. The CDR3 coding sequence is TGTGCCAGTAGCGGGACCGGGACAGGGTCCGAGACCCAGTACTTC. This gives the protein CASSGTGTGSETQYF.

The chain combines TRBV4-3 with TRBJ1-2; 9 nucleotides agree with TRBD1. V shed 3 bases and J 0 bases; nucleotides not matched to a gene: 14. The length of the CDR3 is 19 residues. The germline V gene encodes CDR1 LGHNA and CDR2 YSLEER. The CDR3 DNA sequence: TGCGCCAGCAGCCACCCTCGGTCCGGGACAGGGACCACTAACTATGGCTACACCTTC. Its translation is CASSHPRSGTGTTNYGYTF.

The chain joins TRBV10-3 to TRBJ2-5, with 9 bases that match TRBD1. V lost 5 bases to trimming and J lost 2 bases; unmatched junction nucleotides: 6. The germline gives CDR1 ENHRY, CDR2 SYGVKD. This CDR3 spans 15 amino acids. CDR3 sequence: CAISPPGQGQETQYF. Written as DNA, the CDR3 is TGTGCCATCAGTCCTCCGGGACAGGGACAAGAGACCCAGTACTTC.

This chain links TRBV6-8 with TRBJ1-5, with 9 bases lining up with TRBD1. V was pared by 5 bases and J by 5 bases, with 4 bases of the junction left unmatched. Per the germline V gene, CDR1 is MNHGY and CDR2 is SAAAGT. This CDR3 comprises 14 residues. CDR3 sequence (DNA): TGTGCCAGCAGTATCGACAGGGGGGATCAGCCCCAGCATTTT. Translation: CASSIDRGDQPQHF.

The chain joins TRBV27 to TRBJ2-7; no clear D. Germline V gene sequence: CDR1 MNHEY, CDR2 SMNVEV (reference sequence). The V and J ends lost 2 bases and 3 bases respectively, with 11 bases between them. The CDR3 consists of 14 residues. The CDR3 loop reads CASSLGSSLYEQYF. The CDR3 bases are TGTGCCAGCAGTTTAGGAAGTTCCCTCTACGAGCAGTACTTC.

The chain employs TRBV7-2 and TRBJ1-4; D not certain. Trimming removed 1 base from V and 5 bases from J, with 8 bases in between. The CDR3 is 14 amino acids. Germline CDR1 SGHTA, CDR2 FQGNSA. CDR3 sequence: CASSLGLANEKLFF. CDR3 nucleotides: TGTGCCAGCAGCTTAGGGTTGGCAAATGAAAAACTGTTTTTT.

J is TRBJ2-2 and V is TRBV7-3; 9 bases line up with TRBD2. The junction had 1 base not matched to a gene; V was cut back by 1 base and J by 1 base. CDR1 SGHTA and CDR2 FQGTGA come from the germline V gene. The CDR3 is 16 amino acids. CDR3 nucleotides: TGTGCCAGCAGCTTAAGGCGGGGGGGGAACACCGGGGAGCTGTTTTTT. It encodes CASSLRRGGNTGELFF. Together with reference TRBV7-3 and TRBJ2-2, the CDR3 gives the full variable domain: GAGVSQTPSNKVTEKGKYVELRCDPISGHTALYWYRQSLGQGPEFLIYFQGTGAADDSGLPNDRFFAVRPEGSVSTLKIQRTERGDSAVYLCASSLRRGGNTGELFFGEGSRLTVL.

The rearrangement links TRBV5-4 to TRBJ1-2; D perhaps matches TRBD1 (5 bases). Germline V gives CDR1 SGHNT, CDR2 YYREEE (reference sequence). With 4 bases removed from V and 6 bases from J, the gap between germline ends came to 16 bases. The CDR3 loop spans 14 amino acids. CDR3 sequence reads: CASSRSGGSDGYTF. In nucleotides, the CDR3 is TGTGCCAGCAGCCGATCGGGGGGGAGCGATGGCTACACCTTC.

The rearrangement uses TRBV7-2 and TRBJ1-2; no clear D gene. Germline V gene data show CDR1 as SGHTA and CDR2 as FQGNSA. The CDR3 length is 11 residues. Trimming shortened V by 7 bases and J by 4 bases, and 7 bases separated the two germline ends. The CDR3 reads CASNTGYGYTF. In nucleotides, the CDR3 is TGTGCCAGCAATACGGGCTATGGCTACACCTTC.

This clone was seen a single time. The genes are TRBV15 and TRBJ2-4, with TRBD2 matching 8 bases. CDR3 length equals 16 residues. V dropped 2 bases and J dropped 7; count of bases not matched to a gene: 10. Germline-derived CDR1 and CDR2 are LNHNV and YYDKDF (reference sequence). CDR3 nucleotides: TGTGCCACCAGCAGACTAGCGGGCCGCGACGGGAACATTCAGTACTTC. It encodes CATSRLAGRDGNIQYF. Combining the CDR3 with reference TRBV15 and TRBJ2-4 gives the whole variable domain DAMVIQNPRYQVTQFGKPVTLSCSQTLNHNVMYWYQQKSSQAPKLLFHYYDKDFNNEADTPDNFQSRRPNTSFCFLDIRSPGLGDTAMYLCATSRLAGRDGNIQYFGAGTRLSVL.

V usage is TRBV4-1 and J usage is TRBJ2-2; no clear D. Germline values: CDR1 MGHRA, CDR2 YSYEKL. The CDR3 has 14 amino acids. The V gene lost 1 base and the J gene lost 2 bases, with 5 bases spanning the gap. The CDR3 DNA sequence: TGCGCCAGCAGCCAAGTCAGCAACACCGGGGAGCTGTTTTTT. Translation gives CASSQVSNTGELFF.

The chain joins TRBV19 to TRBJ2-1, with D unresolved. The CDR3 consists of 15 residues. V lost 3 bases, J lost 6 bases, and 15 bases lay in between. CDR1 LNHDA and CDR2 SQIVND come from the germline V gene (reference sequence). The CDR3, as DNA: TGTGCCAGTAGTATGAACCCGAGCCCGTCCAATGAGCAGTTCTTC. Translated, it gives CASSMNPSPSNEQFF.